This T cell receptor (beta chain) comes out of a study of type 1 and type 2 diabetes patients (dated by TCRdb to the mid-2010s). In terms of the full investigation: The cohort comprised nine or ten type 1 diabetes patients, a few type 2 diabetes patients and roughly 6 nondiabetic controls recruited in China. Altogether, 15 million to 20 million paired-end reads were produced across the whole study. TCRbeta libraries were sequenced paired-end on Illumina HiSeq 2000 or MiSeq instruments. Type 2 diabetes patients served as a disease comparison group for the type 1 diabetes patients. TCRbeta repertoires were profiled by high-throughput sequencing in the study to compare type 1 diabetes, type 2 diabetes and nondiabetic individuals. V gene usage was similar between roughly 18-cycle and approximately 23-cycle amplification, suggesting similar primer efficiencies and random PCR bias. Across the study, CD4+ and CD8+ T cells were positively selected from PBMCs using CD4 or CD8 MicroBeads on MACS columns.

Cut back by 4 bases and 9 bases, the V and J ends lie 13 bases apart. Measured from the cysteine to the phenylalanine, the CDR3 is 13 residues long. Only CDR3 DNA is held: 39 bases, read in frame from base 1. The germline V gene yields SGHTA for CDR1 and FQGTGA for CDR2. On this clonotype itself: The antigen it recognizes is unknown. No much larger clone is present one base from it, and per-base qualities are unavailable.

Every diabetic patient fulfilled standard classification criteria for type 1 or type 2 diabetes, and glucose and C-peptide were measured using WHO-recommended methods. Exclusion applied to any donor with other autoimmune diseases or infections within the previous four weeks. Approximately 9 milliliters of peripheral blood were collected from each participant. PBMCs were isolated with LymphoPrep density separation. Data came from an Illumina MiSeq. TCRbeta CDR3 amplification used genomic DNA from the sorted T cell subsets as template. The TCRbeta CDR3 region was amplified by multiplex PCR with 30 forward and 13 reverse primers. AMPure XP beads were used to purify the PCR products, after which a second approximately 25-cycle PCR added indices and adaptors. Before sequencing, the libraries were purified from gel with the QIAquick Gel Extraction Kit. In the authors' own workflow: FLASH was used to merge paired-end reads, and IgBLAST was used to align the merged reads to IMGT V, D and J germline references. After reads whose alignment identity to germline references fell below 70% were discarded, more than 9,500,000 reads remained study-wide. Following IMGT definitions, CDR3 boundaries, reading frame and productivity were assigned. Highly-expanded clones were defined as clones at or above 1% of reads, and diversity was measured by normalized Shannon entropy. Unpaired two-tailed t-tests were used to test group differences in Shannon entropy. The raw public data were reprocessed by TCRdb itself: fastp quality trimming at Q25, MiXCR clonotype calling, in-frame beta chains only. For every CDR3 protein sequence, its rows merge into one entry that carries the most common genes and DNA. TCRdb assigned the V and J calls; the authors' analysis was not used. Recorded for this sample are a few hundred thousand distinct CDR3 sequences; around 50% of them occurred a single time. Roughly an eighth of the sample lies in the top ten.

On the study overall, not on this receptor specifically: Only a limited number of T2D and control samples were sequenced, so some T1D-only HECs might also appear in more T2D or control samples. The study groups were not matched for age and gender, which could bias interpretation. Type 2 diabetes and control samples had highly correlated V and J gene usage patterns, with the correlation between samples averaging about 0.97. High diversity was shown by type 2 diabetes repertoires, and the diversity was significantly greater than that of type 1 diabetes repertoires in both CD4+ and CD8+ T cells. Only a few highly-expanded CD4+ clones (median one) were found in type 2 diabetes patients, and these clones made up a median approximately 4% of reads.

The chain was built from TRBV7-3 and TRBJ2-1; the D segment cannot be called with confidence. This TCR was sampled from a man between 18 and 35 years old with type 2 diabetes. Sequencing input: peripheral blood mononuclear cells (PBMCs). CDR3 sequence: CASSSQGSGEQFF. The sequenced DNA is TGTGCCAGCAGCTCTCAAGGATCGGGTGAGCAGTTCTTC. Full variable domain (CDR3 extended with the reference TRBV7-3 and TRBJ2-1 proteins): GAGVSQTPSNKVTEKGKYVELRCDPISGHTALYWYRQSLGQGPEFLIYFQGTGAADDSGLPNDRFFAVRPEGSVSTLKIQRTERGDSAVYLCASSSQGSGEQFFGPGTRLTVL.